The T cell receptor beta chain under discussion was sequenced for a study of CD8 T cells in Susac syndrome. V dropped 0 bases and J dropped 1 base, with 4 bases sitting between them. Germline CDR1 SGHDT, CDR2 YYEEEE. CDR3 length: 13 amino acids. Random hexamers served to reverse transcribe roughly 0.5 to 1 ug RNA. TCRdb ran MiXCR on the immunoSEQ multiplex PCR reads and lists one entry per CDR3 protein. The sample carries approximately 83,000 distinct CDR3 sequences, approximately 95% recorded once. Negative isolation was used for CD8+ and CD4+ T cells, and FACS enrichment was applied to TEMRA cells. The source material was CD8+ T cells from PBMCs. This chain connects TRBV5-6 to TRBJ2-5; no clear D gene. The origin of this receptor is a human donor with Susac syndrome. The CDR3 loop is CASSLGTQETQYF. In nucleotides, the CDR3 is TGTGCCAGCAGCTTGGGGACCCAAGAGACCCAGTACTTC. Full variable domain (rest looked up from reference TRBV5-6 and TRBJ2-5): DAGVTQSPTHLIKTRGQQVTLRCSPKSGHDTVSWYQQALGQGPQFIFQYYEEEERQRGNFPDRFSGHQFPNYSSELNVNALLLGDSALYLCASSLGTQETQYFGPGTRLLVL.